This passage covers 27 T cell receptor beta chains from one sample sequenced in a study of T cells in localized non-small cell lung cancer. Data came from immunoSEQ multiplex PCR; TCRdb stores just in-frame clones and leaves some out. The repertoire includes 25,000 to 30,000 clones, roughly 90% of them detected once, and around 2.8% sits in the top ten. The specimen was peripheral blood, collected before any cancer treatment. The receptors stem from a woman aged 18-49 years with stage I lung adenocarcinoma.

The chain couples TRBV18 to TRBJ2-2; TRBD1 matches 9 bases. From germline, CDR1 is KGHSH and CDR2 LQKENI. Losses at the gene ends were 5 bases for V and 5 bases for J; bases not matched to a gene: 6. The CDR3 sequence is 15 residues long. In DNA form, the CDR3 reads TGTGCCAGCTCAGCAGGGACAGGGAAAACCGGGGAGCTGTTTTTT. Its translation: CASSAGTGKTGELFF.

The chain has TRBV6-5 and TRBJ2-1; maybe TRBD1 (6 bases). Germline V lookup: CDR1 MNHEY, CDR2 SVGAGI. The CDR3 length is 13 residues. With 0 bases removed from V and 6 bases from J, the gap between germline ends came to 6 bases. This chain's CDR3 is CASSYSTGNEQFF. In DNA, the CDR3 is TGTGCCAGCAGTTACTCGACAGGCAATGAGCAGTTCTTC.

The chain carries TRBV4-3 and TRBJ2-3; TRBD2 matches 7 bases. V lost 1 base to trimming and J lost 2 bases; unmatched junction nucleotides: 6. CDR3 length: 16 residues. Germline V gene data show CDR1 as LGHNA and CDR2 as YSLEER. CDR3 residues: CASSQGGAGVTDTQYF. The CDR3 region has the DNA TGCGCCAGCAGCCAAGGGGGTGCGGGAGTCACAGATACGCAGTATTTT.

The chain links TRBV27 to TRBJ1-2; TRBD1 aligns across 7 bases. CDR3 length: 16 amino acids. In germline, CDR1 is MNHEY, CDR2 SMNVEV (reference sequence). Losses at the gene ends were 6 bases for V and 4 bases for J; bases not matched to a gene: 14. CDR3: CASRSIQGRPPYGYTF. The CDR3 region has the DNA TGTGCCAGCAGGTCAATACAGGGGCGACCTCCCTATGGCTACACCTTC.

The chain carries TRBV28 and TRBJ1-1, with D maybe TRBD1 (6 bases). Germline V gene lookup returns CDR1 MDHEN and CDR2 SYDVKM. CDR3 length: 14 amino acids. V was trimmed by 6 bases and J by 2 bases, leaving 13 bases between them. CDR3 amino acids: CASREDRVNTEAFF. CDR3 bases: TGTGCCAGCAGGGAGGACAGAGTAAACACTGAAGCTTTCTTT.

This chain uses TRBV10-3 with TRBJ2-5; no clear D. The germline V and J ends were trimmed by 2 bases and 8 bases, with 12 bases remaining between them. This CDR3 is built from 13 residues. CDR1 is ENHRY and CDR2 is SYGVKD in the germline V gene. CDR3 DNA: TGTGCCATCAGTGAGCTGTCGGGTACAACCCAGTACTTC. Amino acid sequence: CAISELSGTTQYF.

The chain couples TRBV19 to TRBJ1-5, with D hard to call. The CDR3 runs to 17 residues. Germline V CDR1 and CDR2: LNHDA, SQIVND (reference sequence). The V gene lost 4 bases and the J gene lost 3 bases, with 19 bases spanning the gap. CDR3 sequence reads: CASSNIGSRINNQPQHF. CDR3 in DNA: TGTGCCAGTAGTAATATAGGGTCCCGTATAAACAATCAGCCCCAGCATTTT.

The chain recombines TRBV6-5 with TRBJ1-3; D uncertain. Germline values: CDR1 MNHEY, CDR2 SVGAGI. V shed 0 bases and J shed 1 base, with 7 bases lying between them. The CDR3 is 15 amino acids. The CDR3 DNA reads TGTGCCAGCAGTTACTCTGGCCAGTCTGGAAACACCATATATTTT. Translating gives CASSYSGQSGNTIYF.

This clone came up once. The V gene is TRBV5-1, the J gene TRBJ2-7; 11 bases are shared with TRBD2. Germline CDR1 SGHRS, CDR2 YFSETQ. Unmatched junction bases numbered 11, after V lost 3 bases and J lost 3 bases. CDR3 length: 17 amino acids. CDR3 in amino acids: CASSSGTSGYNRYEQYF. CDR3 nucleotide sequence: TGCGCCAGCAGCTCCGGGACTAGCGGCTACAACCGCTACGAGCAGTACTTC.

This clone has only a few counts. The chain is built from TRBV2 and TRBJ1-1; D is possibly TRBD1 (5 bases). Germline assignment: CDR1 SNHLY and CDR2 FYNNEI. There are 12 residues in the CDR3. V was shortened by 6 bases and J by 5 bases, with 10 bases between the two germline ends. The CDR3 coding sequence is TGTGCCAGCAGAGGGGTATGGACTGAAGCTTTCTTT. Translated, it gives CASRGVWTEAFF.

V usage is TRBV2 and J usage is TRBJ2-7; 10 nucleotides line up with TRBD1. Germline V gives CDR1 SNHLY, CDR2 FYNNEI. The CDR3 covers 16 residues. V dropped 3 bases and J dropped 6; count of bases not matched to a gene: 11. The CDR3 spells CASSEGRGQGLGEQYF. The DNA for the CDR3 is TGTGCCAGCAGTGAGGGGCGGGGACAGGGGCTGGGCGAGCAGTACTTC.

This chain links TRBV30 with TRBJ1-1; unclear D gene. The CDR3 runs 11 residues. Trimming pared 3 bases from V and 10 bases from J, leaving 12 bases between. The germline CDR1 and CDR2 sequences are GTSNPN and SVGIG (reference sequence). CDR3 region: CAWRANTLAFF. The CDR3 bases are TGTGCCTGGAGGGCAAACACCTTAGCTTTCTTT.

V usage is TRBV19 and J usage is TRBJ1-1; no reliable D call. V lost 0 bases to trimming and J lost 5 bases, with 13 bases between them. This CDR3 region has 15 residues. Germline values: CDR1 LNHDA, CDR2 SQIVND (reference sequence). The CDR3 spells CASSIDSIAGTEAFF. The DNA of the CDR3 is TGTGCCAGTAGTATAGATTCGATCGCGGGGACTGAAGCTTTCTTT.

The chain couples TRBV12-5 to TRBJ1-5; no reliable D call. The CDR3 has 15 amino acids. Trimming cost V 2 bases and J 4 bases, with 12 bases left between them. The germline V gene has CDR1 LGHNT and CDR2 FRNRAP. CDR3 amino acids: CASGLNRLSNQPQHF. DNA of the CDR3: TGTGCTAGTGGTTTGAACAGATTGTCAAATCAGCCCCAGCATTTT.

This chain uses TRBV4-1 with TRBJ2-6; D may be TRBD2 (5 bases). The CDR3 spans 19 residues. Trimming removed 4 bases from V and 0 bases from J, with 19 bases in between. Germline assignment: CDR1 MGHRA and CDR2 YSYEKL. The CDR3 region is CASSPRAREVLSGANVLTF. As DNA, the CDR3 is TGCGCCAGCAGCCCCCGAGCCCGGGAAGTTCTCTCTGGGGCCAACGTCCTGACTTTC.

The rearrangement links TRBV5-4 to TRBJ1-1; unclear D gene. Per germline, CDR1 SGHNT and CDR2 YYREEE (reference sequence). The CDR3 has 14 residues. V was pared by 2 bases and J by 1 base, with 9 bases between. This CDR3 is CASSFSTGNTEAFF. The CDR3 DNA follows: TGTGCCAGCAGCTTCTCTACGGGGAACACTGAAGCTTTCTTT.

The V call is TRBV19, the J call TRBJ2-1; D possibly corresponds to TRBD2 (5 bases). The CDR3 has 15 residues. Germline V CDR1 and CDR2: LNHDA, SQIVND (reference sequence). V lost 1 base and J lost 6, with 13 bases in between. CDR3 in amino acids: CASSIADSNFNEQFF. The DNA of the CDR3 is TGTGCCAGTAGTATAGCGGACTCAAACTTCAATGAGCAGTTCTTC.

This clone was picked up a small number of times. The chain joins TRBV19 to TRBJ1-1, with unresolved D. Germline V gives CDR1 LNHDA, CDR2 SQIVND (reference sequence). V lost 6 bases and J 0 bases, leaving 2 bases between the germline ends. The length of the CDR3 is 11 residues. In DNA, the CDR3 is TGTGCCAGTAGACTGAACACTGAAGCTTTCTTT. Amino acids: CASRLNTEAFF.

The chain uses TRBV4-1 and TRBJ2-1; TRBD2 matches at 7 bases. The junction had 7 bases not matched to a gene; V was cut back by 0 bases and J by 2 bases. This CDR3 has 17 amino acids. Germline values: CDR1 MGHRA, CDR2 YSYEKL. The CDR3 nucleotides read TGCGCCAGCAGCCAAGAAATGGCTAGCGGAACCTACAATGAGCAGTTCTTC. Protein: CASSQEMASGTYNEQFF.

The chain is built from TRBV27 and TRBJ2-7; D unresolved. This CDR3 comprises 16 residues. From germline, CDR1 is MNHEY and CDR2 SMNVEV (reference sequence). Trimming shortened V by 4 bases and J by 5 bases, and 21 bases separated the two germline ends. The DNA for the CDR3 is TGTGCCAGCAGTTCCGGAGTTGGTCTACGTCGAGACGAGCAGTACTTC. This translates into CASSSGVGLRRDEQYF.

The chain is built from TRBV29-1 and TRBJ2-3; possible D gene TRBD1, 5 bases. CDR1 and CDR2 from the germline V gene are SQVTM and ANQGSEA. The CDR3 spans 12 residues. The V gene lost 6 bases and the J gene lost 2 bases, with 9 bases spanning the gap. CDR3 loop: CSVMTDTDTQYF. CDR3 in DNA: TGCAGCGTGATGACAGACACAGATACGCAGTATTTT.

The genes are TRBV9 and TRBJ2-7; tentatively, D is TRBD1 or TRBD2 (5 bases each). From germline, CDR1 is SGDLS and CDR2 YYNGEE. The germline V and J ends were trimmed by 0 bases and 6 bases, with 16 bases remaining between them. The CDR3 is 15 residues long. The CDR3 sequence is CASSVEGRDGAEQYF. The CDR3 DNA reads as TGTGCCAGCAGCGTAGAGGGTAGGGACGGGGCCGAGCAGTACTTC.

V gene TRBV29-1 combines with J gene TRBJ2-3, with D possibly TRBD2 on 6 matching bases. CDR1 SQVTM and CDR2 ANQGSEA come from the germline V gene. The CDR3 loop spans 13 amino acids. Between the trimmed V and J ends, which lost 6 bases and 6 bases, there was a span of 16 bases. The CDR3: CSVGEAVGDTQYF. CDR3 coding DNA: TGCAGCGTCGGGGAGGCGGTGGGGGATACGCAGTATTTT.

V gene TRBV27 combines with J gene TRBJ2-7; TRBD1 might be the D (6 bases). Trimming pared 2 bases from V and 4 bases from J, leaving 18 bases between. CDR3 size: 16 residues. Germline CDR1 and CDR2: MNHEY and SMNVEV (reference sequence). The CDR3 is CASSLIWSQGAYEQYF. The CDR3, as DNA: TGTGCCAGCAGTTTAATATGGTCACAGGGCGCTTACGAGCAGTACTTC.

This clone occurred a few times. This chain links TRBV28 with TRBJ1-5; 12 nucleotides line up with TRBD1. This CDR3 is 15 amino acids long. The V and J ends lost 6 bases and 6 bases, in that order; junction bases with no gene match: 6. The germline V gene encodes CDR1 MDHEN and CDR2 SYDVKM. CDR3 DNA: TGTGCCAGCAGGGCGGGACAGGGGGCGAGTCAGCCCCAGCATTTT. Its translation: CASRAGQGASQPQHF.

The chain has TRBV6-1 and TRBJ1-3; D possibly corresponds to TRBD1 (5 bases). Looked up from germline, CDR1 is MNHNS and CDR2 is SASEGT. This CDR3 contains 15 residues. Trimming shortened V by 2 bases and J by 4 bases, and 12 bases separated the two germline ends. The CDR3 DNA follows: TGTGCCAGCAGTGAATGGAAAGGGACGGGAAACACCATATATTTT. Residues: CASSEWKGTGNTIYF.

This sequence joins TRBV6-5 and TRBJ2-1, with TRBD2 identical over 13 bases. CDR3 length: 16 residues. Germline CDR1 reads MNHEY; CDR2 reads SVGAGI. Trimming at V came to 0 bases and at J to 9 bases, leaving 5 bases not matched to a gene. CDR3 bases: TGTGCCAGCAGTTACTCGGGGACTAGCGGGAAAATTGAGCAGTTCTTC. Protein product: CASSYSGTSGKIEQFF.